The entry below describes one T cell receptor beta chain. Its antigen is as yet unknown. The PCR used 60 Vbeta and 13 Jbeta primers. Repertoires were generated with immunoSEQ multiplex PCR, while TCRdb's copy carries only in-frame clones and drops some. Here the sample spans some 150,000 clones, approximately 85% being singletons. The record originates from a study of cytomegalovirus exposure and HLA in healthy donors. Germline trimming cut 3 bases from V and 0 bases from J; bases unmatched to any gene: 9. Germline CDR1 reads SEHNR; CDR2 reads FQNEAQ (reference sequence). The CDR3 has 18 amino acids. Study conclusions and caveats: The investigators catalogued under 200 TCR beta chains as cytomegalovirus-associated. In all likelihood, a cluster of highly shared sequence variants was a sequencing artifact.

There were likely unrecorded immune exposures, though donors were nominally healthy when sampled. The rearrangement uses TRBV7-9 and TRBJ1-5; TRBD1 matches at 9 bases. Sequenced sample: PBMCs. The TCR originated in a man in his forties or fifties in good health and CMV-seropositive. CDR3 nucleotides: TGTGCCAGCAGCTTGGGATCCGGGACAGGGTATAGCAATCAGCCCCAGCATTTT. Its translation is CASSLGSGTGYSNQPQHF.